These 26 T cell receptor beta chains share one sample of origin, sequenced in a study of T cells in Graves' hyperthyroidism and ophthalmopathy. RNA transcripts gave rise to amplified TCR beta CDR3 regions. In the first-round RT-PCR of the TCR CDR3, the HTBI primer set was used. TCRdb called the multiplex PCR reads again in MiXCR, with one record for every CDR3 protein. Of about 380,000 distinct CDR3 sequences listed, roughly 12% are singletons. The sample was blood. These receptors all stem from a man aged 25 to 40 with Graves' hyperthyroidism that later progressed to Graves' ophthalmopathy.

This clonotype was counted many times. This chain connects TRBV7-9 to TRBJ2-7; 10 bases agree with TRBD2. The CDR3 sequence is 13 residues long. Germline loops: CDR1 SEHNR, CDR2 FQNEAQ (reference sequence). With 5 bases clipped from V and 7 bases from J, the junction kept 5 bases outside the gene matches. CDR3 in DNA: TGTGCCAGCAGCCCACCACTAGCGGGGGAGCAGTACTTC. Its protein is CASSPPLAGEQYF.

This clonotype was seen repeatedly, ten times or more. The gene calls are TRBV12-5 and TRBJ1-2, with no clear D. Trimming shortened V by 2 bases and J by 4 bases, and 11 bases separated the two germline ends. The CDR3 runs to 14 residues. Germline lookup yields CDR1 LGHNT and CDR2 FRNRAP. Here the CDR3 DNA reads TGTGCTAGTGGTTTGCCCCTGGGCCCCTATGGCTACACCTTC. Amino acid sequence: CASGLPLGPYGYTF.

V is TRBV29-1 and J is TRBJ2-7; 9 bases line up with TRBD1. Unmatched junction bases numbered 3, after V lost 3 bases and J lost 3 bases. The CDR3 consists of 13 residues. Germline assignment: CDR1 SQVTM and CDR2 ANQGSEA. CDR3 DNA sequence: TGCAGCGTTGAGACAGGGGGAATCTACGAGCAGTACTTC. It is translated as CSVETGGIYEQYF.

The chain links TRBV9 to TRBJ1-2, with 7 positions matching TRBD1. Germline V lookup: CDR1 SGDLS, CDR2 YYNGEE. The CDR3 covers 14 residues. V dropped 0 bases and J dropped 4; count of bases not matched to a gene: 3. The CDR3 DNA is TGTGCCAGCAGCGTAGCTACAGGGGCCTATGGCTACACCTTC. Translating it yields CASSVATGAYGYTF.

This clonotype came up a few times. This chain links TRBV28 with TRBJ2-6; D remains ambiguous. The V gene lost 3 bases and the J gene lost 4 bases, with 10 bases spanning the gap. The CDR3 length is 15 residues. Germline V CDR1 and CDR2: MDHEN, SYDVKM. The CDR3 DNA sequence: TGTGCCAGCAGTTTTCTCCCGAAGGGGGCCAACGTCCTGACTTTC. It is translated as CASSFLPKGANVLTF.

This clonotype was recorded at least ten times. The chain uses TRBV5-1 and TRBJ2-7; 9 bases are shared with TRBD1. The germline V gene encodes CDR1 SGHRS and CDR2 YFSETQ. The trim removed 6 bases at V and 2 bases at J, leaving 9 bases unmatched. The CDR3 extends over 15 amino acids. This CDR3 reads CASKIRRDRAYEQYF. The CDR3 DNA is TGCGCCAGCAAGATCCGCCGGGACAGGGCCTACGAGCAGTACTTC.

The chain carries TRBV20-1 and TRBJ2-5; perhaps TRBD1 as D (5 bases). Per germline, CDR1 DFQATT and CDR2 SNEGSKA (reference sequence). Trimming cost V 1 base and J 3 bases, with 9 bases left between them. CDR3 length: 13 amino acids. CDR3 in DNA: TGCAGTGCTAGAGTCGTCAGGGAAGAGACCCAGTACTTC. Translation gives CSARVVREETQYF.

This clonotype was observed a single time. Just one base apart from a much larger clone, this may be a read error. V gene TRBV20-1 combines with J gene TRBJ2-5; D may be TRBD1 (7 bases). The CDR3 length is 13 residues. V was shortened by 5 bases and J by 5 bases, with 15 bases between the two germline ends. The V gene's germline CDR1 is DFQATT and CDR2 SNEGSKA (reference sequence). The chain's CDR3 is CSAPGGGRETQYF. The CDR3 DNA reads TGCAGTGCTCCCGGAGGGGGCCGGGAGACCCAGTACTTC.

CDR3 residues: CASSGGINEQFF. The CDR3 coding sequence is TGTGCCAGCTCCGGGGGGATTAATGAGCAGTTCTTC. This chain links TRBV18 with TRBJ2-1, with 7 bases aligning to TRBD2. CDR1 and CDR2 from the germline V gene are KGHSH and LQKENI. Unmatched junction bases numbered 3, after V lost 6 bases and J lost 7 bases. The CDR3 is 12 amino acids.

V usage is TRBV2 and J usage is TRBJ2-1; a weak D match, TRBD2 (6 bases). The CDR3 is made up of 13 amino acids. Looked up from germline, CDR1 is SNHLY and CDR2 is FYNNEI. Trimming removed 10 bases from V and 1 base from J, with 11 bases in between. CDR3 residues: CATVSGSYNEQFF. CDR3 sequence (DNA): TGTGCCACGGTTAGCGGTTCCTACAATGAGCAGTTCTTC.

The chain couples TRBV5-1 to TRBJ1-6; TRBD1 is a possible D gene (6 bases). There are 14 residues in the CDR3. Germline values: CDR1 SGHRS, CDR2 YFSETQ. V shed 4 bases and J shed 8 bases, with 13 bases lying between them. CDR3 in amino acids: CASSLQGEYSPLHF. DNA for the CDR3: TGCGCCAGCAGCCTACAGGGAGAATATTCACCCCTCCACTTT.

Many counts were recorded for this clonotype. The chain couples TRBV11-1 to TRBJ2-1; the D gene is possibly TRBD1 (6 bases). The CDR3 spans 17 residues. Germline V gene data show CDR1 as SGHAT and CDR2 as FQDESV (reference sequence). Trimming cost V 2 bases and J 4 bases, with 18 bases left between them. As DNA, the CDR3 is TGTGCCAGCAGCTTACTCTCTGGACAGACTCTATACAATGAGCAGTTCTTC. It is translated as CASSLLSGQTLYNEQFF.

This clonotype was counted many times. The chain has TRBV18 and TRBJ1-2; 9 bases fit TRBD1. From germline, CDR1 is KGHSH and CDR2 LQKENI. The CDR3 is made up of 14 amino acids. V shed 3 bases and J 8 bases; nucleotides not matched to a gene: 7. Here the CDR3 DNA reads TGTGCCAGCTCACCCCTAGACAGGGGGGAAGGCTACACCTTC. As protein: CASSPLDRGEGYTF. The whole variable domain, remainder taken from reference TRBV18 and TRBJ1-2, is NAGVMQNPRHLVRRRGQEARLRCSPMKGHSHVYWYRQLPEEGLKFMVYLQKENIIDESGMPKERFSAEFPKEGPSILRIQQVVRGDSAAYFCASSPLDRGEGYTFGSGTRLTVV.

Remarks on this clonotype: A much larger clone differs by one base, so this may be a read error. This chain links TRBV20-1 with TRBJ1-6; 7 bases match TRBD1. V lost 3 bases to trimming and J lost 11 bases; unmatched junction nucleotides: 16. The CDR3 is 16 amino acids. Germline values: CDR1 DFQATT, CDR2 SNEGSKA (reference sequence). CDR3 bases: TGCAGTGCTAGGTTACGACCGGGACAGAAAAATACACCCCTCCACTTT. It codes for CSARLRPGQKNTPLHF.

The chain recombines TRBV20-1 with TRBJ1-5; 7 bases map to TRBD1. Germline values: CDR1 DFQATT, CDR2 SNEGSKA (reference sequence). This CDR3 region has 14 residues. V lost 5 bases to trimming and J lost 4 bases; unmatched junction nucleotides: 8. CDR3 sequence: CSAQGTVRNQPQHF. CDR3 DNA sequence: TGCAGTGCTCAAGGGACAGTAAGGAATCAGCCCCAGCATTTT.

In the case of this clonotype: A much larger clonotype is one base distant, so this may be a read error. This chain links TRBV28 with TRBJ1-3; D remains ambiguous. Germline-derived CDR1 and CDR2 are MDHEN and SYDVKM. V was cut by 3 bases and J by 2 bases, with 14 bases left in between. This CDR3 has 16 amino acids. The CDR3 spells CASSLRVVSTGNTIYF. CDR3 DNA: TGTGCCAGCAGTTTGAGGGTTGTAAGTACTGGAAACACCATATATTTT.

This clonotype was counted at least ten times. This chain joins TRBV5-1 and TRBJ2-5, with 11 bases matching TRBD2. CDR3 size: 15 residues. Unmatched junction bases numbered 5, after V lost 2 bases and J lost 5 bases. Germline V CDR1 and CDR2: SGHRS, YFSETQ. CDR3 DNA: TGCGCCAGCAGCTTCGGACTAGCGGGCTGGGAGACCCAGTACTTC. It codes for CASSFGLAGWETQYF.

This clonotype has more than one count but fewer than ten. The J gene is TRBJ1-3, the V gene TRBV7-3; D call uncertain. Looked up from germline, CDR1 is SGHTA and CDR2 is FQGTGA. The CDR3 totals 13 residues. Trimming removed 5 bases from V and 0 bases from J, with 5 bases in between. CDR3 nucleotides: TGTGCCAGCAGCCCGGCCTCTGGAAACACCATATATTTT. This encodes CASSPASGNTIYF.

The V call is TRBV5-1, the J call TRBJ1-6; 8 bases fit TRBD1. This CDR3 has 15 residues. Germline trimming cut 5 bases from V and 6 bases from J; bases unmatched to any gene: 7. Looked up from germline, CDR1 is SGHRS and CDR2 is YFSETQ. CDR3 in amino acids: CASRGPGQVNSPLHF. The CDR3 bases are TGCGCCAGCAGAGGCCCGGGACAGGTTAATTCACCCCTCCACTTT.

This clonotype occurred many times. This chain joins TRBV11-3 and TRBJ2-5; D call uncertain. The germline gives CDR1 SGHNT, CDR2 YENEEA. The length of the CDR3 is 13 residues. V lost 3 bases and J lost 5, with 10 bases in between. CDR3 loop: CASSFTMGETQYF. The DNA for the CDR3 is TGTGCCAGCAGCTTCACTATGGGGGAGACCCAGTACTTC. Filled out from reference TRBV11-3 and TRBJ2-5, the complete variable domain reads EAGVVQSPRYKIIEKKQPVAFWCNPISGHNTLYWYLQNLGQGPELLIRYENEEAVDDSQLPKDRFSAERLKGVDSTLKIQPAELGDSAVYLCASSFTMGETQYFGPGTRLLVL.

A few counts support this clonotype. The rearrangement uses TRBV18 and TRBJ1-6, with D possibly TRBD1 on 6 matching bases. The germline V gene encodes CDR1 KGHSH and CDR2 LQKENI. There are 15 residues in the CDR3. With 6 bases removed from V and 8 bases from J, the gap between germline ends came to 17 bases. Here the CDR3 DNA reads TGTGCCAGCTCCCGCCGACAGGTTGGAGATTCACCCCTCCACTTT. This codes for CASSRRQVGDSPLHF.

In this sample, this clonotype turned up a few times. This chain connects TRBV28 to TRBJ2-2, with D perhaps assigned TRBD1 or TRBD2 (5 bases each). Trimming left V 2 bases short and J 4 bases short, with 14 bases between. The germline V gene has CDR1 MDHEN and CDR2 SYDVKM. The CDR3 covers 16 residues. The CDR3 sequence is CASSLIRQGPTGELFF. CDR3 bases: TGTGCCAGCAGTTTAATTCGGCAGGGACCCACCGGGGAGCTGTTTTTT. The variable domain in full, completed from reference TRBV28 and TRBJ2-2, reads DVKVTQSSRYLVKRTGEKVFLECVQDMDHENMFWYRQDPGLGLRLIYFSYDVKMKEKGDIPEGYSVSREKKERFSLILESASTNQTSMYLCASSLIRQGPTGELFFGEGSRLTVL.

This clonotype was found many times. The chain recombines TRBV11-2 with TRBJ1-2; 8 bases fit TRBD1. Germline CDR1 SGHAT, CDR2 FQNNGV. With V trimmed by 5 bases and J by 8 bases, 13 bases remained unmatched. The CDR3 runs 15 residues. Here the CDR3 DNA reads TGTGCCAGCAGCCCCCGCGACAGGGGCTTACGAGGCTACACCTTC. Encoded protein: CASSPRDRGLRGYTF.

The V call is TRBV7-6, the J call TRBJ1-5; a possible D gene is TRBD1 (6 bases). Trimming shortened V by 6 bases and J by 4 bases, and 10 bases separated the two germline ends. The CDR3 totals 13 residues. Germline values: CDR1 SGHVS, CDR2 FNYEAQ. For the CDR3, the DNA is TGTGCCAGCAGTCAGGGGATGAATCAGCCCCAGCATTTT. Protein sequence: CASSQGMNQPQHF.

This clonotype was seen a handful of times. V and J are TRBV10-3 and TRBJ1-4, with D possibly matching TRBD1 (6 bases). Looked up from germline, CDR1 is ENHRY and CDR2 is SYGVKD. V was trimmed by 4 bases and J by 0 bases, leaving 21 bases between them. The CDR3 sequence is 19 residues long. CDR3 region: CAISALGGPQSATNEKLFF. The CDR3 nucleotides are TGTGCCATCAGTGCCTTGGGGGGCCCACAATCTGCAACTAATGAAAAACTGTTTTTT.

Ten or more counts support this clonotype. This chain uses TRBV12-3 or TRBV12-4 with TRBJ2-5; 9 nucleotides line up with TRBD1. The CDR3 sequence is 15 residues long. J was trimmed by 4 bases and V by 4 bases; bases with no gene match: 7. CDR3: CASSWGTGLRETQYF. CDR3 nucleotides: TGTGCCAGCAGTTGGGGGACAGGGCTAAGAGAGACCCAGTACTTC.